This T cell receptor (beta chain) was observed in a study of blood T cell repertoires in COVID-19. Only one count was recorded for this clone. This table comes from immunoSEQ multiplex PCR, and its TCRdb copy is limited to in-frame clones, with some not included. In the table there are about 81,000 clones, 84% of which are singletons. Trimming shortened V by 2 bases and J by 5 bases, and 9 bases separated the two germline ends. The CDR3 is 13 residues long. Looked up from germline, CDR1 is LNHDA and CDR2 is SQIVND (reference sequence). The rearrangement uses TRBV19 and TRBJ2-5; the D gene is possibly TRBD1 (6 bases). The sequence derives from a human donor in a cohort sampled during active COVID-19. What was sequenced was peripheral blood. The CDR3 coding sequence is TGTGCCAGTAGTATATCCCAGGGGGAGACCCAGTACTTC. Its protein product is CASSISQGETQYF.